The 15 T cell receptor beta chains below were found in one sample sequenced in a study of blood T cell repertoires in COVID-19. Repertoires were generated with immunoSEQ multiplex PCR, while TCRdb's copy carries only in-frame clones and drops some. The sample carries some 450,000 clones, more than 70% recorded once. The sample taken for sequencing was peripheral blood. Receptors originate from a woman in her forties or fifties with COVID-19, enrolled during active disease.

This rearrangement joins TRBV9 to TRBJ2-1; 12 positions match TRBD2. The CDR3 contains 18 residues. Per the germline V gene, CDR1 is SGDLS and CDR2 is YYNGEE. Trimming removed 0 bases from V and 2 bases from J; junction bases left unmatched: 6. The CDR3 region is CASSVAASGGATYNEQFF. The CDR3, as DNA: TGTGCCAGCAGCGTAGCGGCTAGCGGGGGGGCAACCTACAATGAGCAGTTCTTC.

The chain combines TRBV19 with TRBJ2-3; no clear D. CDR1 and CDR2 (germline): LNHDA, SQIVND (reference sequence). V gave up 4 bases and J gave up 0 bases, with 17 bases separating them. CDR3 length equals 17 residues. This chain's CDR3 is CASSSPLRGTSTDTQYF. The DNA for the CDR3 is TGTGCCAGTAGTAGCCCCCTACGAGGAACTAGCACAGATACGCAGTATTTT.

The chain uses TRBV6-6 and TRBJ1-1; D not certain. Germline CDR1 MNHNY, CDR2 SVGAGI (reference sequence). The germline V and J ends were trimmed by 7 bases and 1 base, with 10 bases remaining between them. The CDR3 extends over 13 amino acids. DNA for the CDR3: TGTGCCAGCATCCACTCAGGGAACACTGAAGCTTTCTTT. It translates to CASIHSGNTEAFF.

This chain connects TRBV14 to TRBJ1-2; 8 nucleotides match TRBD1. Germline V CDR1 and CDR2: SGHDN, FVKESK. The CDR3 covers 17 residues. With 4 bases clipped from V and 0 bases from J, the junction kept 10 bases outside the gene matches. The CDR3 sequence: CASSRWTGTITNYGYTF. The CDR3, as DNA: TGTGCCAGCAGCCGGTGGACAGGGACAATCACTAACTATGGCTACACCTTC.

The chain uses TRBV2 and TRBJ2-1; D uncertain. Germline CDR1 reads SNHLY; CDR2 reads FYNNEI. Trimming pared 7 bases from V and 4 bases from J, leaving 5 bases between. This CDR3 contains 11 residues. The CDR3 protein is CASTLYNEQFF. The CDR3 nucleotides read TGTGCCAGCACCCTATACAATGAGCAGTTCTTC.

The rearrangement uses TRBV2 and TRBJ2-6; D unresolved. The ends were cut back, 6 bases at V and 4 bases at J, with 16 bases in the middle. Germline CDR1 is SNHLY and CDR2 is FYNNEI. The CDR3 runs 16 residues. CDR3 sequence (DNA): TGTGCCAGCAGGGCCAGGTATCTCTCCGGGGCCAACGTCCTGACTTTC. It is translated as CASRARYLSGANVLTF.

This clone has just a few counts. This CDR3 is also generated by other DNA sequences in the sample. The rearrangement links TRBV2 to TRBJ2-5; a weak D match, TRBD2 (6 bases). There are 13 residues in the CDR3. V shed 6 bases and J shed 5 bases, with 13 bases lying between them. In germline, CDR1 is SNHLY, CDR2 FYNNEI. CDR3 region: CASSGGEGETQYF. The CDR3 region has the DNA TGTGCCAGCAGCGGAGGGGAAGGGGAGACCCAGTACTTC.

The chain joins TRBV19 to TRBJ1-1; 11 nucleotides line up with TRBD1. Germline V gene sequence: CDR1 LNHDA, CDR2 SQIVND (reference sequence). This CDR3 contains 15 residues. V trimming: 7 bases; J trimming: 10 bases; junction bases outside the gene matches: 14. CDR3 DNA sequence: TGTGCCAGTAACCCCCAGAGGGGACAGGGGGTGCCAGCTTTCTTT. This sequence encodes CASNPQRGQGVPAFF.

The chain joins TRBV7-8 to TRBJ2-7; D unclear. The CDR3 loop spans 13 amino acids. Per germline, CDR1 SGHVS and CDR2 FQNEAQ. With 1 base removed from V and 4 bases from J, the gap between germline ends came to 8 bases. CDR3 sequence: CASSLGPYYEQYF. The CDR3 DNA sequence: TGTGCCAGCAGCTTAGGGCCTTATTACGAGCAGTACTTC.

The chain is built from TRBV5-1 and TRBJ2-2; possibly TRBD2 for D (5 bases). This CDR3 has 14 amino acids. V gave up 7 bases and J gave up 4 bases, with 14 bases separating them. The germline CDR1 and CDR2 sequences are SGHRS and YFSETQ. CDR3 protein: CASGVQEGTGELFF. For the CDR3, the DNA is TGCGCCAGCGGGGTCCAAGAGGGCACCGGGGAGCTGTTTTTT.

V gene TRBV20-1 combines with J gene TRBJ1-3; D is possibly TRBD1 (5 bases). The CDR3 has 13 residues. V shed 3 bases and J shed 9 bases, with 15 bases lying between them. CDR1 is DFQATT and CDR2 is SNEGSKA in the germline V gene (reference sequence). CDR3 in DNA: TGCAGTGCTAGTAAGGGGTCCTCGGGCACCATATATTTT. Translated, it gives CSASKGSSGTIYF.

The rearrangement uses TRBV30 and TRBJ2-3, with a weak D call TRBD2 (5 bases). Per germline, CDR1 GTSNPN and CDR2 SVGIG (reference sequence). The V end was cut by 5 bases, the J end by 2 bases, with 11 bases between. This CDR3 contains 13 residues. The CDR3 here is CAWGPDSTDTQYF. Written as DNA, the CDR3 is TGTGCCTGGGGGCCGGACTCCACAGATACGCAGTATTTT.

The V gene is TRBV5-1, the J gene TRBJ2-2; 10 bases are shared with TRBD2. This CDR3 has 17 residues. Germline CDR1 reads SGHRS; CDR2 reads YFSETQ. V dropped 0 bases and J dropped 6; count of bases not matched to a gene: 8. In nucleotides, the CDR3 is TGCGCCAGCAGCTTGGGGTATTCTAGCGGGGGCGCCGGGGAGCTGTTTTTT. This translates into CASSLGYSSGGAGELFF.

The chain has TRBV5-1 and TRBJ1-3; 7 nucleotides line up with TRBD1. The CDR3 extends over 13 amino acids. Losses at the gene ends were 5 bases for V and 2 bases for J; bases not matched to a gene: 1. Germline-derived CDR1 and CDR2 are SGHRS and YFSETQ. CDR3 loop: CASRDRAGNTIYF. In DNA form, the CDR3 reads TGCGCCAGCAGAGACAGGGCTGGAAACACCATATATTTT.

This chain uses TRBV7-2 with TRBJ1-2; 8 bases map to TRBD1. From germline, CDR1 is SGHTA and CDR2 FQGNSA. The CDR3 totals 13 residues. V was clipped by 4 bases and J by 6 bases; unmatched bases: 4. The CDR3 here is CASSSTGGDGYTF. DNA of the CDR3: TGTGCCAGCAGCTCTACAGGGGGAGATGGCTACACCTTC.